The text below deals with one TCR beta chain. Its matching antigen is unknown. This specimen comes from a study of OX40 agonist ivuxolimab in advanced cancers. Study overall: Ivuxolimab is an agonistic anti-OX40 (CD134) antibody, and patients were treated with it.

Produced via immunoSEQ multiplex PCR; TCRdb's table is partial and in-frame only. Here the sample spans tens of thousands of clones, approximately 80% being singletons. General study points: At doses 0.1 to 3.0 mg/kg, CD4+ and CD8+ clones expanded.

The sequence derives from an adult with an advanced solid tumor such as melanoma, head and neck, liver or kidney cancer. Specimen: CD4+ or CD8+ T cells sorted from blood, collected in a trial of the OX40 agonist ivuxolimab.

The CDR3 DNA is TGCGCCAGGAGAAACAGGGGCCAGAACACTGAAGCTTTCTTT. It translates to CARRNRGQNTEAFF. This chain joins TRBV5-1 and TRBJ1-1, with 7 positions matching TRBD1. The CDR3 is 14 amino acids. CDR1 and CDR2 (germline): SGHRS, YFSETQ. V shed 8 bases and J 1 base; nucleotides not matched to a gene: 8.